This T cell receptor (beta chain) is from a study of OX40 agonist ivuxolimab in advanced cancers. In the study overall: At just under 85% male, the cohort had a mean age of around 56 years, ranging from about 23 to 79.

TCRdb keeps only in-frame clones here, not all; method: immunoSEQ multiplex PCR. The top ten clones hold 5% of a sample with roughly 70,000 clones, around 80% of them seen once. This CDR3 has 10 amino acids. The specimen was CD4+ or CD8+ T cells sorted from blood, collected in a trial of the OX40 agonist ivuxolimab. The receptor comes from an adult with an advanced solid tumor such as melanoma, head and neck, liver or kidney cancer. The chain employs TRBV7-1 and TRBJ1-5; no definite D call. TRBV7-1 is an open reading frame, and its role is uncertain. The CDR3 region has the DNA TGTGTCAGGCCTGATCAGCCCCAGCATTTT. Protein: CVRPDQPQHF.